What follows are 29 T cell receptor beta chains derived from one specimen sequenced in a study of cytomegalovirus exposure and HLA in healthy donors. The PCR was carried out with 60 Vbeta primers and 13 Jbeta primers. The table came from immunoSEQ multiplex PCR; TCRdb's copy has only in-frame clones and leaves some out. Altogether about 90,000 clones are present, approximately 71% being singletons, with the ten largest covering more than 15%. The sample comprised PBMCs. These receptors were collected from a young woman in good health and CMV-seropositive.

In DNA form, the CDR3 reads TGTGCCAGCAGCGTAGAGCTGGCCGGGGAGCTGTTTTTT. This gives the protein CASSVELAGELFF. This chain links TRBV9 with TRBJ2-2; D not resolved. The CDR3 totals 13 residues. CDR1 is SGDLS and CDR2 is YYNGEE in the germline V gene. Deletions cut 0 bases from V and 6 bases from J, with 6 bases between.

The genes are TRBV7-9 and TRBJ2-7, with D possibly being TRBD1 (6 bases). This CDR3 contains 14 residues. Deletions cut 1 base from V and 3 bases from J, with 10 bases between. The V gene's germline CDR1 is SEHNR and CDR2 FQNEAQ (reference sequence). In nucleotides, the CDR3 is TGTGCCAGCAGCTTAGGGCCAGGGGACTACGAGCAGTACTTC. The encoded protein is CASSLGPGDYEQYF.

This clone was found a few times. The chain combines TRBV5-4 with TRBJ2-5; 8 nucleotides agree with TRBD2. The CDR3 runs to 14 residues. The germline gives CDR1 SGHNT, CDR2 YYREEE (reference sequence). The V gene end was trimmed by 4 bases and the J gene end by 3 bases; junction bases not matched to a gene: 5. The CDR3 protein is CASSRPAGEETQYF. CDR3 bases: TGTGCCAGCAGCCGCCCAGCGGGAGAAGAGACCCAGTACTTC.

The V and J genes are TRBV4-3 and TRBJ1-2; 7 nucleotides agree with TRBD1. Germline trimming cut 3 bases from V and 0 bases from J; bases unmatched to any gene: 1. This CDR3 spans 14 amino acids. Germline V gene data show CDR1 as LGHNA and CDR2 as YSLEER. CDR3 protein: CASSHGQANYGYTF. For the CDR3, the DNA is TGCGCCAGCAGCCACGGACAGGCTAACTATGGCTACACCTTC.

This chain uses TRBV4-2 with TRBJ1-6, with D hard to call. The CDR3 runs to 14 residues. Germline assignment: CDR1 LGHNA and CDR2 YNFKEQ. The V end lost 0 bases, the J end lost 7 bases, and 7 bases lay between the germline ends. Here the CDR3 DNA reads TGTGCCAGCAGCCAAGATCTAGAGAATTCACCCCTCCACTTT. It codes for CASSQDLENSPLHF.

The CDR3 is CASSRSAIRGTGELFF. CDR3 in DNA: TGTGCCAGCAGCCGTTCCGCAATAAGGGGCACCGGGGAGCTGTTTTTT. This rearrangement joins TRBV5-8 to TRBJ2-2, with TRBD1 as a possible D gene (5 bases). From germline, CDR1 is SGHTS and CDR2 YDEGEE. Trimming removed 4 bases at V and 4 bases at J, with 17 bases between. This CDR3 comprises 16 residues.

The chain links TRBV7-2 to TRBJ2-1; perhaps TRBD2 as D (6 bases). In germline, CDR1 is SGHTA, CDR2 FQGNSA. The CDR3 is made up of 15 amino acids. V gave up 4 bases and J gave up 5 bases, with 15 bases separating them. CDR3: CASSSSSVPNNEQFF. The CDR3, as DNA: TGTGCCAGCAGCTCCTCTAGCGTACCCAACAATGAGCAGTTCTTC. The full variable domain, completed using reference TRBV7-2 and TRBJ2-1, is GAGVSQSPSNKVTEKGKDVELRCDPISGHTALYWYRQSLGQGLEFLIYFQGNSAPDKSGLPSDRFSAERTGGSVSTLTIQRTQQEDSAVYLCASSSSSVPNNEQFFGPGTRLTVL.

The chain is built from TRBV4-3 and TRBJ1-2; D is possibly TRBD1 (5 bases). The CDR3 has 15 residues. Germline V gene lookup returns CDR1 LGHNA and CDR2 YSLEER. Between the trimmed V and J ends, which lost 2 bases and 6 bases, there was a span of 16 bases. CDR3 nucleotides: TGCGCCAGCAGCCAATTGCAGGGAACCTACGATGGCTACACCTTC. As protein: CASSQLQGTYDGYTF.

Only a few counts were recorded for this clone. Other nucleotide sequences from this sample produce the same CDR3. The rearrangement links TRBV25-1 to TRBJ1-5; D is uncertain. The germline V gene encodes CDR1 MGHDK and CDR2 SYGVNS. The CDR3 covers 13 residues. With 1 base removed from V and 4 bases from J, the gap between germline ends came to 5 bases. CDR3 in DNA: TGTGCCAGCAGTGAATCGGGGAATCAGCCCCAGCATTTT. It specifies CASSESGNQPQHF.

The chain combines TRBV11-3 with TRBJ2-7; 9 nucleotides match TRBD2. The CDR3 is made up of 14 amino acids. Germline V gene data show CDR1 as SGHNT and CDR2 as YENEEA. Losses at the gene ends were 4 bases for V and 3 bases for J; bases not matched to a gene: 4. The CDR3 loop is CASSSSGEDYEQYF. Here the CDR3 DNA reads TGTGCCAGCAGCTCTAGCGGGGAGGACTACGAGCAGTACTTC. The variable domain in full, with the rest retrieved from reference TRBV11-3 and TRBJ2-7, is EAGVVQSPRYKIIEKKQPVAFWCNPISGHNTLYWYLQNLGQGPELLIRYENEEAVDDSQLPKDRFSAERLKGVDSTLKIQPAELGDSAVYLCASSSSGEDYEQYFGPGTRLTVT.

A few counts support this clone. The rearrangement joins TRBV29-1 to TRBJ1-6; tentatively, D is TRBD1 (5 bases). The length of the CDR3 is 14 residues. Germline CDR1 and CDR2: SQVTM and ANQGSEA. Trimming took 7 bases from V and 7 from J, leaving 17 bases between them. This CDR3 reads CSDMGGTGNSPLHF. CDR3 bases: TGCAGCGATATGGGAGGGACGGGGAATTCACCCCTCCACTTT.

This sequence joins TRBV30 and TRBJ2-2, with D perhaps matching TRBD2 (6 bases). This CDR3 spans 14 amino acids. Germline V gene data show CDR1 as GTSNPN and CDR2 as SVGIG (reference sequence). V was shortened by 0 bases and J by 7 bases, with 12 bases between the two germline ends. The CDR3 loop is CAWSVNRRGGELFF. The DNA of the CDR3 is TGTGCCTGGAGTGTAAACAGGCGGGGCGGGGAGCTGTTTTTT.

The rearrangement links TRBV19 to TRBJ2-3; D is ambiguous. The CDR3 consists of 15 residues. V was pared by 4 bases and J by 1 base, with 12 bases between. Germline V gives CDR1 LNHDA, CDR2 SQIVND (reference sequence). CDR3 sequence (DNA): TGTGCCAGTAGTAACGCGGTGCCCGGCACAGATACGCAGTATTTT. Protein product: CASSNAVPGTDTQYF.

V and J are TRBV5-6 and TRBJ2-5, with D perhaps TRBD2 (6 bases). From germline, CDR1 is SGHDT and CDR2 YYEEEE. The CDR3 runs to 14 residues. Trimming removed 2 bases at V and 2 bases at J, with 10 bases between. The CDR3 DNA is TGTGCCAGCAGCTTCCGGGACTTACAAGAGACCCAGTACTTC. Protein sequence: CASSFRDLQETQYF.

This chain links TRBV7-8 with TRBJ2-4; TRBD2 agrees at 7 bases. Looked up from germline, CDR1 is SGHVS and CDR2 is FQNEAQ. V lost 5 bases to trimming and J lost 3 bases; unmatched junction nucleotides: 7. The CDR3 is 15 residues long. The CDR3: CASSPRGGDKNIQYF. The CDR3 DNA is TGTGCCAGCAGCCCTCGTGGGGGGGACAAAAACATTCAGTACTTC.

This rearrangement joins TRBV6-1 to TRBJ2-2; tentative D call: TRBD1 (6 bases). Germline CDR1 MNHNS, CDR2 SASEGT. Trimming took off 7 bases at V and 3 bases at J, with 12 bases between the two ends. CDR3 length: 14 residues. The CDR3 nucleotides read TGTGCCAGCAAGAAGGCAGGGGACACCGGGGAGCTGTTTTTT. Protein sequence: CASKKAGDTGELFF.

The V gene is TRBV2, the J gene TRBJ1-3; TRBD1 agrees at 10 bases. The CDR3 consists of 14 residues. Trimming took 6 bases from V and 8 from J; bases not matched to a gene: 7. CDR1 and CDR2 (germline): SNHLY, FYNNEI. CDR3 region: CASRLGQGTHTIYF. The DNA of the CDR3 is TGTGCCAGCAGGTTGGGACAGGGGACGCACACCATATATTTT. The full variable domain, in which reference TRBV2 and TRBJ1-3 provide the parts outside the CDR3, is EPEVTQTPSHQVTQMGQEVILRCVPISNHLYFYWYRQILGQKVEFLVSFYNNEISEKSEIFDDQFSVERPDGSNFTLKIRSTKLEDSAMYFCASRLGQGTHTIYFGEGSWLTVV.

The chain has TRBV9 and TRBJ2-1; TRBD2 might be the D (6 bases). Trimming cost V 0 bases and J 6 bases, with 13 bases left between them. CDR1 SGDLS and CDR2 YYNGEE come from the germline V gene. The CDR3 is 15 residues long. CDR3 nucleotides: TGTGCCAGCAGCGTAGTCGGCGGGGCACCCAATGAGCAGTTCTTC. Translation: CASSVVGGAPNEQFF.

The J gene is TRBJ2-1, the V gene TRBV4-3; the match to TRBD2 covers 8 bases. V shed 1 base and J 5 bases; nucleotides not matched to a gene: 10. The CDR3 runs to 17 residues. The germline V gene encodes CDR1 LGHNA and CDR2 YSLEER. The chain's CDR3 is CASSQGYGGGLDNEQFF. The CDR3 DNA sequence: TGCGCCAGCAGCCAAGGGTACGGCGGGGGGCTTGACAATGAGCAGTTCTTC.

The V and J genes are TRBV2 and TRBJ1-6; 10 nucleotides match TRBD1. V shed 6 bases, J shed 5 bases, and the junction held 13 bases outside the gene matches. There are 18 residues in the CDR3. CDR1 and CDR2 from the germline V gene are SNHLY and FYNNEI. The CDR3 region has the DNA TGTGCCAGCAGACATGACCCGACAGGGGGCTTAGATAATTCACCCCTCCACTTT. It translates to CASRHDPTGGLDNSPLHF.

The chain combines TRBV6-5 with TRBJ2-1; TRBD2 is a possible D gene (6 bases). The CDR3 has 15 amino acids. Germline assignment: CDR1 MNHEY and CDR2 SVGAGI. Trimming left V 0 bases short and J 12 bases short, with 18 bases between. The CDR3 nucleotides are TGTGCCAGCAGTTACTCGGGCGGGGAGACCGCGGGGCAGTTCTTC. It yields the protein CASSYSGGETAGQFF.

The chain is built from TRBV5-6 and TRBJ2-3; the match to TRBD2 covers 7 bases. The CDR3 has 15 amino acids. Germline CDR1 is SGHDT and CDR2 is YYEEEE. Trimming took 9 bases from V and 0 from J; bases not matched to a gene: 10. Written as DNA, the CDR3 is TGTGCCACCCAAAGGAGGGACTACAGCACAGATACGCAGTATTTT. It yields the protein CATQRRDYSTDTQYF.

The CDR3 DNA follows: TGTGCCAGCAGCCCGGACAGGGGGAGAAGCACCGGGGAGCTGTTTTTT. Protein sequence: CASSPDRGRSTGELFF. This chain uses TRBV5-6 with TRBJ2-2, with TRBD1 matching 10 bases. This CDR3 is 16 amino acids long. Germline CDR1 SGHDT, CDR2 YYEEEE. Losses at the gene ends were 4 bases for V and 4 bases for J; bases not matched to a gene: 7. The entire variable domain, with the rest obtained from reference TRBV5-6 and TRBJ2-2, is as follows: DAGVTQSPTHLIKTRGQQVTLRCSPKSGHDTVSWYQQALGQGPQFIFQYYEEEERQRGNFPDRFSGHQFPNYSSELNVNALLLGDSALYLCASSPDRGRSTGELFFGEGSRLTVL.

This chain links TRBV9 with TRBJ2-2, with 9 positions matching TRBD1. Germline lookup yields CDR1 SGDLS and CDR2 YYNGEE. The CDR3 is 16 residues long. J was trimmed by 2 bases and V by 3 bases; bases with no gene match: 5. CDR3 loop: CASSARQGGNTGELFF. As DNA, the CDR3 is TGTGCCAGCAGCGCAAGACAGGGGGGCAACACCGGGGAGCTGTTTTTT. Supplemented by reference TRBV9 and TRBJ2-2, the full variable domain reads DSGVTQTPKHLITATGQRVTLRCSPRSGDLSVYWYQQSLDQGLQFLIQYYNGEERAKGNILERFSAQQFPDLHSELNLSSLELGDSALYFCASSARQGGNTGELFFGEGSRLTVL.

The J gene is TRBJ1-1, the V gene TRBV28; D not certain. The CDR3 runs 13 residues. V was clipped by 8 bases and J by 3 bases, with 13 bases between them. The germline gives CDR1 MDHEN, CDR2 SYDVKM. The CDR3 region has the DNA TGTGCCAGCGCCCCTGGGCAGGACACTGAAGCTTTCTTT. This sequence encodes CASAPGQDTEAFF.

The chain is built from TRBV28 and TRBJ2-3; D not certain. V was trimmed by 5 bases and J by 1 base, leaving 10 bases between them. This CDR3 contains 14 residues. Germline V gene lookup returns CDR1 MDHEN and CDR2 SYDVKM. This CDR3 is CASSPRLGTDTQYF. CDR3 DNA: TGTGCCAGCAGTCCCAGGTTGGGCACAGATACGCAGTATTTT.

This sequence joins TRBV2 and TRBJ2-5; the D gene is possibly TRBD1 (5 bases). This CDR3 is 16 amino acids long. The ends were cut back, 3 bases at V and 5 bases at J, with 19 bases in the middle. Germline-derived CDR1 and CDR2 are SNHLY and FYNNEI. The CDR3 sequence: CASSEEREGAEETQYF. The CDR3 bases are TGTGCCAGCAGTGAGGAAAGGGAAGGGGCTGAGGAGACCCAGTACTTC.

The gene calls are TRBV9 and TRBJ2-1; a possible D gene is TRBD2 (6 bases). Germline V gene lookup returns CDR1 SGDLS and CDR2 YYNGEE. The V gene lost 4 bases and the J gene lost 0 bases, with 14 bases spanning the gap. The CDR3 runs to 16 residues. The CDR3 bases are TGTGCCAGCAGCCCCTCCTACGGGAGCTCCTACAATGAGCAGTTCTTC. It specifies CASSPSYGSSYNEQFF.

V gene TRBV4-1 combines with J gene TRBJ2-7; 7 nucleotides agree with TRBD2. The CDR3 is 16 residues long. J lost 4 bases, V lost 0 bases, and 9 bases had no gene match. Germline CDR1 and CDR2: MGHRA and YSYEKL. The CDR3 here is CASSQDPGGRWYEQYF. The DNA of the CDR3 is TGCGCCAGCAGCCAAGATCCGGGGGGACGGTGGTACGAGCAGTACTTC.